This entry lists 25 T cell receptor beta chains sequenced from one sample in a study of monozygotic twins with cystic fibrosis. Only in-frame clones appear in the TCRdb table, and some are missing; sequencing was by immunoSEQ multiplex PCR. The repertoire holds about 39,000 clones, with about 90% as singletons. The specimen sequenced was blood. The origin of the receptors is a boy aged 2 to 10 with cystic fibrosis.

This chain joins TRBV7-9 and TRBJ1-4; D remains unclear. The V gene lost 2 bases and the J gene lost 8 bases, with 9 bases spanning the gap. CDR1 and CDR2 (germline): SEHNR, FQNEAQ (reference sequence). The CDR3 loop spans 13 amino acids. This chain's CDR3 is CASSLTAEEKLFF. The DNA of the CDR3 is TGTGCCAGCAGCTTAACGGCAGAGGAAAAACTGTTTTTT.

This clone has just one count. The chain uses TRBV19 and TRBJ1-1, with 8 bases fitting TRBD1. This CDR3 is 16 amino acids long. Trimming at V came to 5 bases and at J to 0 bases, leaving 8 bases not matched to a gene. Looked up from germline, CDR1 is LNHDA and CDR2 is SQIVND (reference sequence). CDR3 in amino acids: CASSYLLDRVNTEAFF. The DNA for the CDR3 is TGTGCCAGTAGTTATCTCCTGGACAGGGTGAACACTGAAGCTTTCTTT.

J is TRBJ1-5 and V is TRBV5-8, with D possibly matching TRBD1 (6 bases). V shed 4 bases and J shed 4 bases, with 18 bases lying between them. The CDR3 runs to 16 residues. Germline V gives CDR1 SGHTS, CDR2 YDEGEE. The DNA for the CDR3 is TGTGCCAGCAGCGACCGGTGGGGGCAGTTGAATCAGCCCCAGCATTTT. It specifies CASSDRWGQLNQPQHF.

The rearrangement links TRBV2 to TRBJ1-1, with D uncertain. This CDR3 has 13 residues. Trimming stripped 2 bases from V and 4 bases from J, with 8 bases between. Germline V CDR1 and CDR2: SNHLY, FYNNEI. The CDR3 DNA reads TGTGCCAGCAGTGAATTAGGGTTCACTGAAGCTTTCTTT. This sequence encodes CASSELGFTEAFF.

The rearrangement links TRBV5-1 to TRBJ1-1; the D is unclear. CDR1 and CDR2 from the germline V gene are SGHRS and YFSETQ. The CDR3 covers 14 residues. V lost 0 bases to trimming and J lost 0 bases, with 6 bases between them. The CDR3 coding sequence is TGCGCCAGCAGCTTGGGCACCTTGAACACTGAAGCTTTCTTT. Its protein is CASSLGTLNTEAFF.

This chain uses TRBV18 with TRBJ2-7; 9 bases agree with TRBD1. The CDR3 spans 15 residues. CDR1 is KGHSH and CDR2 is LQKENI in the germline V gene. Germline trimming cut 5 bases from V and 1 base from J; bases unmatched to any gene: 6. The CDR3 DNA reads as TGTGCCAGCTCAACGAGGACAGGGGAGTCCTACGAGCAGTACTTC. Encoded protein: CASSTRTGESYEQYF.

The chain uses TRBV4-3 and TRBJ2-3, with D perhaps TRBD2 (6 bases). The germline V gene encodes CDR1 LGHNA and CDR2 YSLEER. The CDR3 runs to 16 residues. V was cut by 1 base and J by 4 bases, with 15 bases left in between. The CDR3 region has the DNA TGCGCCAGCAGCCAAGTGAGCGGGCGGGCCTCAGATACGCAGTATTTT. Translation gives CASSQVSGRASDTQYF.

The chain has TRBV6-6 and TRBJ1-1; possible D gene TRBD1, 5 bases. V was trimmed by 6 bases and J by 5 bases, leaving 10 bases between them. The CDR3 contains 12 residues. From germline, CDR1 is MNHNY and CDR2 SVGAGI (reference sequence). The CDR3 nucleotides read TGTGCCAGCAGACTGACAGTTACTGAAGCTTTCTTT. It specifies CASRLTVTEAFF.

This rearrangement joins TRBV6-5 to TRBJ2-3; 10 nucleotides agree with TRBD1. The V segment lost 6 bases and the J segment 7 bases; nucleotides outside the gene matches: 10. The CDR3 extends over 15 amino acids. Looked up from germline, CDR1 is MNHEY and CDR2 is SVGAGI. CDR3 nucleotides: TGTGCCAGCAGCTTAGACAGGGGGCTAAGAAATACGCAGTATTTT. As protein: CASSLDRGLRNTQYF.

The genes are TRBV11-2 and TRBJ2-3; 8 positions match TRBD2. The CDR3 is made up of 15 amino acids. V dropped 3 bases and J dropped 4; count of bases not matched to a gene: 6. Germline values: CDR1 SGHAT, CDR2 FQNNGV. DNA for the CDR3: TGTGCCAGCAGCTTCCAGCGGGGGCCACCAGATACGCAGTATTTT. Translating it yields CASSFQRGPPDTQYF. The complete variable domain, with remaining parts taken from reference TRBV11-2 and TRBJ2-3, reads EAGVAQSPRYKIIEKRQSVAFWCNPISGHATLYWYQQILGQGPKLLIQFQNNGVVDDSQLPKDRFSAERLKGVDSTLKIQPAKLEDSAVYLCASSFQRGPPDTQYFGPGTRLTVL.

This clone occurred a few times. This rearrangement joins TRBV2 to TRBJ2-7; no clear D. Trimming pared 3 bases from V and 3 bases from J, leaving 6 bases between. The CDR3 extends over 12 amino acids. Germline loops: CDR1 SNHLY, CDR2 FYNNEI. CDR3 residues: CASSDLGYEQYF. CDR3 coding DNA: TGTGCCAGCAGTGACCTGGGCTACGAGCAGTACTTC.

This chain connects TRBV11-2 to TRBJ2-1, with TRBD2 matching over 12 bases. This CDR3 contains 15 residues. From germline, CDR1 is SGHAT and CDR2 FQNNGV. V trimming: 4 bases; J trimming: 8 bases; junction bases outside the gene matches: 6. The CDR3 region is CASSYSSGGAHEQFF. The CDR3 DNA follows: TGTGCCAGCAGCTATTCTAGCGGGGGGGCGCATGAGCAGTTCTTC.

CDR3 bases: TGTGCCAGCAGCTCGGAGACAGCCCCCTGGACTGAAGCTTTCTTT. Protein product: CASSSETAPWTEAFF. The J gene is TRBJ1-1, the V gene TRBV7-9, with D perhaps matching TRBD1 (5 bases). Per germline, CDR1 SEHNR and CDR2 FQNEAQ (reference sequence). The CDR3 totals 15 residues. V shed 4 bases and J shed 5 bases, with 17 bases lying between them.

The genes are TRBV5-1 and TRBJ1-6, with D perhaps matching TRBD1 (5 bases). Between the trimmed V and J ends, which lost 4 bases and 0 bases, there was a span of 14 bases. The CDR3 is 17 amino acids. CDR1 and CDR2 (germline): SGHRS, YFSETQ. CDR3 sequence: CASSPGAGGSYNSPLHF. DNA for the CDR3: TGCGCCAGCAGCCCCGGGGCGGGGGGCTCCTATAATTCACCCCTCCACTTT. Combining the CDR3 with reference TRBV5-1 and TRBJ1-6 gives the whole variable domain KAGVTQTPRYLIKTRGQQVTLSCSPISGHRSVSWYQQTPGQGLQFLFEYFSETQRNKGNFPGRFSGRQFSNSRSEMNVSTLELGDSALYLCASSPGAGGSYNSPLHFGNGTRLTVT.

This clone was picked up a small number of times. V usage is TRBV5-1 and J usage is TRBJ1-1; possibly TRBD1 for D (6 bases). CDR1 and CDR2 from the germline V gene are SGHRS and YFSETQ. V lost 1 base, J lost 5 bases, and 12 bases lay in between. The CDR3 totals 14 residues. CDR3 region: CASSLSTGRTEAFF. The CDR3 DNA reads as TGCGCCAGCAGCTTGAGTACAGGGAGGACTGAAGCTTTCTTT.

The V call is TRBV11-2, the J call TRBJ1-1; D unclear. The V gene's germline CDR1 is SGHAT and CDR2 FQNNGV. Trimming shortened V by 2 bases and J by 0 bases, and 10 bases separated the two germline ends. The CDR3 consists of 15 residues. CDR3 in amino acids: CASSLSTDVNTEAFF. CDR3 sequence (DNA): TGTGCCAGCAGCTTATCGACGGACGTGAACACTGAAGCTTTCTTT.

The chain has TRBV11-2 and TRBJ2-7; 8 bases agree with TRBD1. In germline, CDR1 is SGHAT, CDR2 FQNNGV. The CDR3 is 15 residues long. V lost 4 bases, J lost 4 bases, and 9 bases stayed unmatched. The CDR3 DNA is TGTGCCAGCAGCTCTGGACAGGGTTTTTTTTACGAGCAGTACTTC. This codes for CASSSGQGFFYEQYF.

The chain has TRBV18 and TRBJ2-1; D remains unclear. There are 15 residues in the CDR3. Trimming pared 3 bases from V and 0 bases from J, leaving 9 bases between. CDR1 is KGHSH, CDR2 LQKENI, per germline. CDR3 coding DNA: TGTGCCAGCTCACCGTCCGATATCTCCTACAATGAGCAGTTCTTC. The encoded protein is CASSPSDISYNEQFF.

The chain couples TRBV5-6 to TRBJ1-2; D unresolved. V lost 2 bases to trimming and J lost 4 bases, with 3 bases between them. Germline-derived CDR1 and CDR2 are SGHDT and YYEEEE. The length of the CDR3 is 11 residues. CDR3: CASSFRYGYTF. The CDR3 region has the DNA TGTGCCAGCAGCTTTCGCTATGGCTACACCTTC.

V usage is TRBV4-2 and J usage is TRBJ2-4; TRBD2 might be the D (6 bases). Germline V gives CDR1 LGHNA, CDR2 YNFKEQ. The CDR3 is 16 amino acids. V was shortened by 0 bases and J by 6 bases, with 15 bases between the two germline ends. CDR3 residues: CASSQERGSLGNIQYF. Written as DNA, the CDR3 is TGTGCCAGCAGCCAAGAGCGGGGTTCCTTGGGAAACATTCAGTACTTC.

CDR3 DNA: TGTGCCAGTAGTATAACTCCGGGACACGGCACTGAAGCTTTCTTT. Its translation: CASSITPGHGTEAFF. This chain links TRBV19 with TRBJ1-1, with D possibly TRBD1 on 6 matching bases. This CDR3 has 15 residues. Germline V gene lookup returns CDR1 LNHDA and CDR2 SQIVND (reference sequence). V was trimmed by 2 bases and J by 4 bases, leaving 14 bases between them.

The V and J genes are TRBV19 and TRBJ2-7; D gene ambiguous. Trimming cost V 5 bases and J 3 bases, with 11 bases left between them. The germline CDR1 and CDR2 sequences are LNHDA and SQIVND (reference sequence). The CDR3 is made up of 13 amino acids. The CDR3 region is CASSPNSGYEQYF. In DNA form, the CDR3 reads TGTGCCAGTAGTCCGAATTCGGGCTACGAGCAGTACTTC.

This clone was observed a single time. The rearrangement uses TRBV7-2 and TRBJ1-5; TRBD1 is a possible D gene (5 bases). Germline V gene sequence: CDR1 SGHTA, CDR2 FQGNSA. Deletions cut 1 base from V and 4 bases from J, with 14 bases between. The CDR3 totals 16 residues. In nucleotides, the CDR3 is TGTGCCAGCAGCTTAGGGGACTGGATTACGAATCAGCCCCAGCATTTT. This gives the protein CASSLGDWITNQPQHF.

The chain combines TRBV7-8 with TRBJ2-3; the D is unclear. Looked up from germline, CDR1 is SGHVS and CDR2 is FQNEAQ. Trimming removed 5 bases at V and 3 bases at J, with 6 bases between. The CDR3 runs 12 residues. The CDR3: CASSAQTDTQYF. DNA of the CDR3: TGTGCCAGCAGCGCACAGACAGATACGCAGTATTTT.

The chain combines TRBV18 with TRBJ1-2, with TRBD1 identical over 10 bases. CDR1 and CDR2 (germline): KGHSH, LQKENI. V was pared by 3 bases and J by 4 bases, with 5 bases of the junction left unmatched. There are 15 residues in the CDR3. CDR3 DNA sequence: TGTGCCAGCTCACCCCCGGGGACAGGGGCCTATGGCTACACCTTC. This gives the protein CASSPPGTGAYGYTF.